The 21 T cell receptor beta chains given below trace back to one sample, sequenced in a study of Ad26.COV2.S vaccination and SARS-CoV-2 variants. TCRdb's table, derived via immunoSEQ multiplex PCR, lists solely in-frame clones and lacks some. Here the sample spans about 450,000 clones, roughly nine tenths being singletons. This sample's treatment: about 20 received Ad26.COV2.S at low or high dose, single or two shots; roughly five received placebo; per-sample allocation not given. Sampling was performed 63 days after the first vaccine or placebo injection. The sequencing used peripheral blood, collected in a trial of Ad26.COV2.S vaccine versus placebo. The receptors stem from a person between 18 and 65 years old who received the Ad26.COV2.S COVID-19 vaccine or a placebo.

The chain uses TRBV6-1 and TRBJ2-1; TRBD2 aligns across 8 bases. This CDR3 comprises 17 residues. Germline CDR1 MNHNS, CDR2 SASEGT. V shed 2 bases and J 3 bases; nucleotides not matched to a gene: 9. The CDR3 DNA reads TGTGCCAGCAGTGAATCTCCCCCCGCGGGGGGCTACAATGAGCAGTTCTTC. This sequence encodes CASSESPPAGGYNEQFF.

The CDR3 sequence is CASSFDSSSTDTQYF. The DNA of the CDR3 is TGTGCCAGCAGCTTCGACAGTTCTAGCACAGATACGCAGTATTTT. The V and J genes are TRBV7-9 and TRBJ2-3, with D perhaps matching TRBD1 (5 bases). The CDR3 sequence is 15 residues long. Germline assignment: CDR1 SEHNR and CDR2 FQNEAQ (reference sequence). V lost 3 bases to trimming and J lost 0 bases, with 10 bases between them.

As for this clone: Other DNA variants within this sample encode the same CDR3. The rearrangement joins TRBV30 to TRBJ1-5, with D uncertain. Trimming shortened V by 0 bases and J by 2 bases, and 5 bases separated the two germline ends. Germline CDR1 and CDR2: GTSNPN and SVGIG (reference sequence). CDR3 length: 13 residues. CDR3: CAWSVRGNQPQHF. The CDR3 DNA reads TGTGCCTGGAGTGTTAGGGGCAATCAGCCCCAGCATTTT.

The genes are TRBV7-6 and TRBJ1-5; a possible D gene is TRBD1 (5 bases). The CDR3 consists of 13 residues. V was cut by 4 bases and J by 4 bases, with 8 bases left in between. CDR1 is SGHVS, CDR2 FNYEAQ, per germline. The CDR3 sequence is CASSYDRNQPQHF. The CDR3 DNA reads TGTGCCAGCAGCTACGACAGAAATCAGCCCCAGCATTTT. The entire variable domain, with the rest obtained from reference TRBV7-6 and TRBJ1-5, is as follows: GAGVSQSPRYKVTKRGQDVALRCDPISGHVSLYWYRQALGQGPEFLTYFNYEAQQDKSGLPNDRFSAERPEGSISTLTIQRTEQRDSAMYRCASSYDRNQPQHFGDGTRLSIL.

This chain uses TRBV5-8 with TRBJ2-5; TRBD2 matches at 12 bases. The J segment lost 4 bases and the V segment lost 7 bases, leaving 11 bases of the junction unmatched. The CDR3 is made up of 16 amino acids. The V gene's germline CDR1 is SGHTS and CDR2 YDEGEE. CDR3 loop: CASPHIPGLAGETQYF. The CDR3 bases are TGTGCCAGCCCACATATACCGGGACTAGCGGGAGAGACCCAGTACTTC.

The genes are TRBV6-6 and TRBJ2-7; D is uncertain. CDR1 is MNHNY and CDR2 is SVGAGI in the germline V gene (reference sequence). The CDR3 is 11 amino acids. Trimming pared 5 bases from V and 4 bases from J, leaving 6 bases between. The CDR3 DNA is TGTGCCAGCAGTAACCAATACGAGCAGTACGTC. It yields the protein CASSNQYEQYV.

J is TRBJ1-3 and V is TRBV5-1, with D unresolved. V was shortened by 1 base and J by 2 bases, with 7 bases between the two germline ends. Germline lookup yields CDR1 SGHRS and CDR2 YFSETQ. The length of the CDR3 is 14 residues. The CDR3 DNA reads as TGCGCCAGCAGCTTGCCCTCAACTGGAAACACCATATATTTT. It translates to CASSLPSTGNTIYF.

CDR3 sequence (DNA): TGCAGCGCCCGGGGGAACACAGATACGCAGTATTTT. This encodes CSARGNTDTQYF. The chain links TRBV29-1 to TRBJ2-3; maybe TRBD2 (6 bases). V was shortened by 7 bases and J by 2 bases, with 10 bases between the two germline ends. This CDR3 comprises 12 residues. Germline V gene sequence: CDR1 SQVTM, CDR2 ANQGSEA.

CDR3 sequence reads: CASSVREFLVNTQYF. The CDR3 DNA follows: TGTGCCAGCAGCGTGCGGGAGTTTCTAGTTAATACGCAGTATTTT. The chain joins TRBV5-5 to TRBJ2-3; TRBD2 agrees at 7 bases. The V gene's germline CDR1 is SGHKS and CDR2 YYEKEE (reference sequence). The length of the CDR3 is 15 residues. Unmatched junction bases numbered 12, after V lost 4 bases and J lost 7 bases. Full variable domain (outside the CDR3, taken from reference TRBV5-5 and TRBJ2-3): DAGVTQSPTHLIKTRGQQVTLRCSPISGHKSVSWYQQVLGQGPQFIFQYYEKEERGRGNFPDRFSARQFPNYSSELNVNALLLGDSALYLCASSVREFLVNTQYFGPGTRLTVL.

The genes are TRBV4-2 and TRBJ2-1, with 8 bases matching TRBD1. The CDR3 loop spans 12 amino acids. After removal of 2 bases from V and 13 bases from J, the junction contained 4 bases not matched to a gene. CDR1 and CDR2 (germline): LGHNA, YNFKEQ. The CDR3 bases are TGTGCCAGCAGCCAACCCGGGACAGGCCAGTTCTTC. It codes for CASSQPGTGQFF.

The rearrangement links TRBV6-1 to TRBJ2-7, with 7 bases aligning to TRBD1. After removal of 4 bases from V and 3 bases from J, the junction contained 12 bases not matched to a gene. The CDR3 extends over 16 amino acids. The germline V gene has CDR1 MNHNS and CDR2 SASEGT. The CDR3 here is CASSAIPGTEVYEQYV. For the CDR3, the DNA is TGTGCCAGCAGTGCAATACCCGGGACAGAGGTCTACGAGCAGTACGTC.

The CDR3 DNA sequence: TGTGCCAGCAAAGATCGGGGTTTGGGCTACACCTTC. Translation: CASKDRGLGYTF. The chain is built from TRBV6-5 and TRBJ1-2, with unresolved D. The CDR3 totals 12 residues. Germline V gives CDR1 MNHEY, CDR2 SVGAGI. V shed 7 bases and J shed 8 bases, with 14 bases lying between them.

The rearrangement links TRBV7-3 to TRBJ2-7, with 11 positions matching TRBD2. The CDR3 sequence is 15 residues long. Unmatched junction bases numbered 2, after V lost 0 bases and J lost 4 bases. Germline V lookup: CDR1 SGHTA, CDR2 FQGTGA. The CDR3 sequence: CASSLTSGREYEQYV. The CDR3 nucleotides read TGTGCCAGCAGCTTAACTAGCGGGAGGGAGTACGAGCAGTACGTC.

CDR3: CASTDEPGPEDSPLHF. CDR3 DNA: TGTGCCAGCACCGATGAACCGGGCCCAGAAGATTCACCCCTCCACTTT. This rearrangement joins TRBV7-2 to TRBJ1-6; D unresolved. V was trimmed by 7 bases and J by 8 bases, leaving 21 bases between them. The CDR3 has 16 amino acids. The germline gives CDR1 SGHTA, CDR2 FQGNSA.

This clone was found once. The CDR3 nucleotides read TGTGCCAGCAGTTACCAAACAGGGATTTTTCAGCCCCAGCATTTT. Translation: CASSYQTGIFQPQHF. V gene TRBV28 combines with J gene TRBJ1-5; TRBD1 is a possible D gene (6 bases). The CDR3 is 15 amino acids. V lost 4 bases, J lost 6 bases, and 16 bases lay in between. Germline V gene sequence: CDR1 MDHEN, CDR2 SYDVKM. Full variable domain (rest looked up from reference TRBV28 and TRBJ1-5): DVKVTQSSRYLVKRTGEKVFLECVQDMDHENMFWYRQDPGLGLRLIYFSYDVKMKEKGDIPEGYSVSREKKERFSLILESASTNQTSMYLCASSYQTGIFQPQHFGDGTRLSIL.

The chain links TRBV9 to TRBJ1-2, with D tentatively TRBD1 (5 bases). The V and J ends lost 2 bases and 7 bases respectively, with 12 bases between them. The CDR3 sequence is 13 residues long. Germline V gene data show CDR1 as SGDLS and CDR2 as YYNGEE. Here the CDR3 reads CASSVSGYGGYTF. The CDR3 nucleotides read TGTGCCAGCAGCGTCTCAGGGTACGGTGGCTACACCTTC.

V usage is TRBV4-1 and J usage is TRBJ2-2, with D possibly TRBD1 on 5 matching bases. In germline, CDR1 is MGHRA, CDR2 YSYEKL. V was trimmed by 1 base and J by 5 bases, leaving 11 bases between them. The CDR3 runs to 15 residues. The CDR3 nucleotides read TGCGCCAGCAGCCAAGCAGGGATCGAAACCGGGGAGCTGTTTTTT. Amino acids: CASSQAGIETGELFF.

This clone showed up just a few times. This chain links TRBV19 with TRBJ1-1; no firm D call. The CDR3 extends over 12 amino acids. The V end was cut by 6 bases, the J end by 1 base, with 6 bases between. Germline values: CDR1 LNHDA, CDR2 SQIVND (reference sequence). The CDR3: CASREGNTEAFF. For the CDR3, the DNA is TGTGCCAGTAGGGAGGGGAACACTGAAGCTTTCTTT.

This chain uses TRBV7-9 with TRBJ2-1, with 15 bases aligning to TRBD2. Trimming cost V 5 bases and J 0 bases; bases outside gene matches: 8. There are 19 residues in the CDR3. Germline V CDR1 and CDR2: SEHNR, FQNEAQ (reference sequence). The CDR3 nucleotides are TGTGCCAGCAGCCACCCGGGACTAGCGGGAGGTGCCTCCTACAATGAGCAGTTCTTC. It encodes CASSHPGLAGGASYNEQFF.

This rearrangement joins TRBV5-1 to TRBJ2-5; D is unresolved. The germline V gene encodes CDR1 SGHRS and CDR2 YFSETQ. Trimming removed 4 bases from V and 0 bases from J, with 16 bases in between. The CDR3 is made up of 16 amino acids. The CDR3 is CASSDPGGMDQETQYF. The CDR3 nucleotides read TGCGCCAGCAGCGACCCTGGTGGTATGGACCAAGAGACCCAGTACTTC.

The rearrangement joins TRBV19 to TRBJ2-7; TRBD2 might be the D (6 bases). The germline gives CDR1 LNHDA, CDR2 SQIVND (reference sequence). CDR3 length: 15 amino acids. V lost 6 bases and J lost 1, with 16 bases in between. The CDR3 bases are TGTGCCAGTAGCCCCGCGGGGATGTCTTCCTACGAGCAGTACTTC. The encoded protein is CASSPAGMSSYEQYF.